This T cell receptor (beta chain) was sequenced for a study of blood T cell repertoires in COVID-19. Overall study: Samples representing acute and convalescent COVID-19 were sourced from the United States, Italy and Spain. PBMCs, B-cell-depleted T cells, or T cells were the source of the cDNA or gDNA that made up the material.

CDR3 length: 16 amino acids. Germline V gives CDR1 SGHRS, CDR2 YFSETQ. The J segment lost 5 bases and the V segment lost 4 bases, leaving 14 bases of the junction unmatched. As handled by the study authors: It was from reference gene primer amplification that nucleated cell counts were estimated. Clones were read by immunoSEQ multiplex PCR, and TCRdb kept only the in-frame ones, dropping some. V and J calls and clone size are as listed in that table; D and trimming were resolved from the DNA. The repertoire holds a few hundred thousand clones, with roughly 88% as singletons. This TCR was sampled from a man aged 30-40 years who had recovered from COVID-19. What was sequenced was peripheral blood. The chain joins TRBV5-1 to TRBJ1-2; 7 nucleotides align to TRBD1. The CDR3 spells CASSEGQPPGRYGYTF. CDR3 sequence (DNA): TGCGCCAGCAGCGAGGGACAGCCCCCAGGGAGGTATGGCTACACCTTC.